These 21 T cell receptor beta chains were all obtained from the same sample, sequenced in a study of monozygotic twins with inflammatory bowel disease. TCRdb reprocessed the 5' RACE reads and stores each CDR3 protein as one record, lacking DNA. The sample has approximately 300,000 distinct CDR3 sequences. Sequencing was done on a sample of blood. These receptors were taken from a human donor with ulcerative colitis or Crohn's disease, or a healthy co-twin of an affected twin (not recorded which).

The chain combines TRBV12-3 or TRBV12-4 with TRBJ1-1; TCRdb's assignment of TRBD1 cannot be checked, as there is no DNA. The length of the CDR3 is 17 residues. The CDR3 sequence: CASRRDRAGIMNTEAFF.

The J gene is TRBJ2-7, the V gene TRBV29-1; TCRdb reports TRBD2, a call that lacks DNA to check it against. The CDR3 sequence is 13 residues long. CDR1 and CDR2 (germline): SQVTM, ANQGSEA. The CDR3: CSVREYLSYEQYF.

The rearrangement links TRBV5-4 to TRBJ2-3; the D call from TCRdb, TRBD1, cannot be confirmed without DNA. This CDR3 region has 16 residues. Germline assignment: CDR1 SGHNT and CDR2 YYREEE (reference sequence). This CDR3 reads CASSLVRGDRGDTQYF.

The CDR3: CASRARPSRTGELFF. The chain recombines TRBV12-3 or TRBV12-4 with TRBJ2-2; TCRdb selects TRBD2, and the lack of DNA leaves this call unchecked. This CDR3 has 15 amino acids.

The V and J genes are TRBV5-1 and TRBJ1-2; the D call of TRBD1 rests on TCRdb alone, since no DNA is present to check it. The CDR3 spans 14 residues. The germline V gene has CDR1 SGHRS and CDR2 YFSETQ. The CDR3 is CASSLEGTTDGYTF.

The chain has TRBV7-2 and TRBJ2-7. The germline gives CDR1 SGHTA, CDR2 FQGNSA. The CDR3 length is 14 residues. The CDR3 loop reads CASSLGGHSYEQYF.

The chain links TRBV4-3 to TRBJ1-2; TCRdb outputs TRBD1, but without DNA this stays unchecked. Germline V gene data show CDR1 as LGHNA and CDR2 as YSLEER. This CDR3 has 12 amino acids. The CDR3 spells CASRDNNYGYTF.

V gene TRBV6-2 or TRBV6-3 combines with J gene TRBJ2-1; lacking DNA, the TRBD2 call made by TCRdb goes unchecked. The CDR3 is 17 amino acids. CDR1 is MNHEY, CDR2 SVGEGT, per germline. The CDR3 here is CASSYSNPSGANNEQFF.

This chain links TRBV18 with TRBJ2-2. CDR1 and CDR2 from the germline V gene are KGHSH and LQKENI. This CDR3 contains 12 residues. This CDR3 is CASSPPGAELFF.

The CDR3 sequence: CASSSASGANTGELFF. This chain connects TRBV5-1 to TRBJ2-2; TCRdb returns TRBD2, unconfirmable since there is no DNA. Per the germline V gene, CDR1 is SGHRS and CDR2 is YFSETQ. CDR3 size: 16 residues.

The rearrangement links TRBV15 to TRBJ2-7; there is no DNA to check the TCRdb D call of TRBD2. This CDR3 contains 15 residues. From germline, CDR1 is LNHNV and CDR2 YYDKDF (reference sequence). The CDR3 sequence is CATSRSPPISYEQYF.

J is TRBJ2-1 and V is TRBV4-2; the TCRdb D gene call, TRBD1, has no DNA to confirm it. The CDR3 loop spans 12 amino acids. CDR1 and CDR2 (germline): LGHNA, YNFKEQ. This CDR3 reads CASSQDGRQQFF.

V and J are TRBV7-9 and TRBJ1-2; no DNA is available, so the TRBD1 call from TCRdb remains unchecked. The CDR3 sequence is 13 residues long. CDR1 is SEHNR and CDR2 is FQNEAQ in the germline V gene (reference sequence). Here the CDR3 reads CASSLKGNGGYTF.

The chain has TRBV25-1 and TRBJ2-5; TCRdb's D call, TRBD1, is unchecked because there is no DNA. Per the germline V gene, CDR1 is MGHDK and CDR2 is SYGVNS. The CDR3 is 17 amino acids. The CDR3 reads CASSDWVPQGDQETQYF.

The CDR3 reads CSAAVDPGVNEQFF. The chain links TRBV20-1 to TRBJ2-1; TCRdb indicates TRBD1, and absent DNA this call remains unverified. CDR3 length: 14 amino acids. From germline, CDR1 is DFQATT and CDR2 SNEGSKA (reference sequence).

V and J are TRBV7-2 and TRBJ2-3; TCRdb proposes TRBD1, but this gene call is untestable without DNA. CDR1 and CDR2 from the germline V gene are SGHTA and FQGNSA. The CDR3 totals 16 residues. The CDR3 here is CASSLASSLGGDTQYF. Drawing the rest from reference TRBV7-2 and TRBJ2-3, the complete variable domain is GAGVSQSPSNKVTEKGKDVELRCDPISGHTALYWYRQSLGQGLEFLIYFQGNSAPDKSGLPSDRFSAERTGGSVSTLTIQRTQQEDSAVYLCASSLASSLGGDTQYFGPGTRLTVL.

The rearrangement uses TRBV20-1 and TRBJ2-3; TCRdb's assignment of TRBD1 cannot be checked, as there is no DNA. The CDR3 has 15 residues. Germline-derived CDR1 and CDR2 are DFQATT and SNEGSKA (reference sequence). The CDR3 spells CSAIPGQASTDTQYF.

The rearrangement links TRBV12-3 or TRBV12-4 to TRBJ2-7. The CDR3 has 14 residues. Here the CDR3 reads CASSFSRGPYEQYF.

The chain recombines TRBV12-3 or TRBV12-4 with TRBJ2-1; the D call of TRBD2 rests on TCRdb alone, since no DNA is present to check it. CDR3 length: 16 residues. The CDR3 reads CASRTRTSGIANEQFF.

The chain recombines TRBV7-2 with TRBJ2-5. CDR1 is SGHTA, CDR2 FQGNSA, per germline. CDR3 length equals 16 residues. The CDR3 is CASSLAGVDRQETQYF.

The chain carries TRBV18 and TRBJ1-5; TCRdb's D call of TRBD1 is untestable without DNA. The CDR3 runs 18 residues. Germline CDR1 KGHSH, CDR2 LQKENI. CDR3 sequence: CASSSTLQGNGVLKPQHF. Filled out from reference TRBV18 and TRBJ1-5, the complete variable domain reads NAGVMQNPRHLVRRRGQEARLRCSPMKGHSHVYWYRQLPEEGLKFMVYLQKENIIDESGMPKERFSAEFPKEGPSILRIQQVVRGDSAAYFCASSSTLQGNGVLKPQHFGDGTRLSIL.